This is a list of T cell receptor beta chains from one sample in a study of cytomegalovirus exposure and HLA in healthy donors. Profiling relied on immunoSEQ multiplex PCR, and the TCRdb table lists in-frame clones only, not all of them. Of 240,000 or so clones in the sample, approximately 83% were seen once. Sequencing was performed on PBMCs. The source is a woman aged 30 to 39 in good health and CMV-seropositive. The CDR3 runs from the conserved cysteine through the conserved F or W. A D gene is named only where the DNA matches it firmly. Clone size appears in some rows only: once, few, many, or a class for an expanded clone.

cdr3_aa cdr3_nt j_call d_call clone_size v_call
CAWFTSGTDTQYF TGTGCCTGGTTTACTAGCGGCACAGATACGCAGTATTTT TRBJ2-3 TRBD2 . TRBV30
CASSGTGVADTQYF TGTGCCAGCAGTGGAACAGGGGTGGCAGATACGCAGTATTTT TRBJ2-3 TRBD1 . TRBV11-3
CAGRTDNTEAFF TGTGCCGGTCGGACTGATAACACTGAAGCTTTCTTT TRBJ1-1 . . TRBV6-1
CASSLVASGNDNEQFF TGTGCCAGCAGTTTAGTAGCTAGCGGGAATGACAATGAGCAGTTCTTC TRBJ2-1 TRBD2 . TRBV27
CAWSVSWGLGEQYF TGTGCCTGGAGTGTAAGCTGGGGGCTAGGCGAGCAGTACTTC TRBJ2-7 . . TRBV30
CASSHGQGAEEQYF TGTGCCAGTAGTCACGGACAGGGGGCGGAAGAGCAGTACTTC TRBJ2-7 TRBD1 . TRBV19
CASSLAVDTQYF TGCGCCAGCAGCTTGGCGGTGGATACGCAGTATTTT TRBJ2-3 . . TRBV5-1
CASSLDLASGRGNEQYF TGTGCCAGCAGCTTAGATCTGGCTAGCGGGAGGGGTAACGAGCAGTACTTC TRBJ2-7 TRBD2 . TRBV11-2
CASSLRLASDVTYEQYF TGTGCCAGCAGCTTGCGCCTAGCCTCTGATGTGACATACGAGCAGTACTTC TRBJ2-7 . . TRBV5-4
CAISVGTGDQPQHF TGTGCCATCAGTGTCGGGACAGGGGATCAGCCCCAGCATTTT TRBJ1-5 TRBD1 few TRBV10-3
CASSPMGLAYEQYF TGTGCCAGCAGCCCAATGGGACTAGCCTACGAGCAGTACTTC TRBJ2-7 TRBD2 . TRBV7-2
CASSDRSRGYGYTF TGTGCCAGCAGCGACCGCTCCCGGGGCTATGGCTACACCTTC TRBJ1-2 . . TRBV6-1
CASSDPLVRPNTDTQYF TGTGCCAGCAGTGACCCGTTAGTGAGGCCAAACACAGATACGCAGTATTTT TRBJ2-3 . . TRBV6-4
CASSRKTGGRNTEAFF TGTGCCAGCTCCCGAAAGACAGGGGGCAGGAACACTGAAGCTTTCTTT TRBJ1-1 TRBD1 . TRBV18
CASSLPGQGAVEAFF TGTGCCAGCAGTTTACCGGGACAGGGGGCGGTTGAAGCTTTCTTT TRBJ1-1 TRBD1 . TRBV28
CASSLEDRRLEQYF TGTGCCAGCAGCCTAGAGGACAGGCGGCTCGAGCAGTACTTC TRBJ2-7 TRBD1 . TRBV11-3
CASSPPTGGVGNTIYF TGTGCCAGCAGCCCACCGACAGGGGGAGTTGGAAACACCATATATTTT TRBJ1-3 TRBD1 . TRBV11-2